This T cell receptor beta chain comes out of a study of T cell responses to AZD1222 COVID-19 vaccine. Method: immunoSEQ multiplex PCR; TCRdb's copy keeps in-frame clones and lacks some. The data show roughly 42,000 clones, with around 90% seen just once and 26% held by the top ten. The CDR3 has 14 amino acids. The germline V gene has CDR1 MNHEY and CDR2 SVGAGI. Trimming removed 0 bases from V and 2 bases from J, with 8 bases in between. V and J are TRBV6-5 and TRBJ2-7; D remains unclear. The sample consisted of peripheral blood, taken 28 days after the second dose of the MenACWY control vaccine. The receptor comes from an adult who received the MenACWY meningococcal vaccine as a control. CDR3: CASSYSGSTYEQYF. The CDR3, as DNA: TGTGCCAGCAGTTACTCGGGGTCCACCTACGAGCAGTACTTC.